The clone carrying this TCR beta chain appeared many times. Its matching antigen is unknown. Quantitative 5'-RACE with molecular barcodes was used to make the TCR beta libraries. From the 5' RACE reads, TCRdb called clonotypes with MiXCR, one entry per CDR3 protein. The data show around 480,000 distinct CDR3 sequences, approximately 17% seen once. Germline CDR1 reads SNHLY; CDR2 reads FYNNEI. The CDR3 extends over 14 amino acids. Deletions cut 3 bases from V and 4 bases from J, with 10 bases between. This entry belongs to a study of CD8 T cells in ankylosing spondylitis. Study results and limitations: Clones linked to the disease showed a CD8+ phenotype. They occurred at relatively low frequencies in peripheral blood. Matched ankylosing spondylitis synovial fluid reportedly contained a significantly enriched population of disease-linked clones. There were earlier reports of some motif variants in reactive arthritis synovial fluid and blood. Typical of ankylosing spondylitis blood, it appeared, was a TCR beta motif of eight highly homologous variants.

This chain uses TRBV2 with TRBJ2-1, with D unresolved. Sequencing used blood, either unsorted or a sorted T cell fraction (not recorded which). The receptor comes from a male donor with ankylosing spondylitis. The CDR3 DNA is TGTGCCAGCAGTGATGTTGGGATTTACAATGAGCAGTTCTTC. Translated, it gives CASSDVGIYNEQFF.